This T cell receptor beta chain was documented in a study of T cells expressing NK-cell markers (dated by TCRdb to 2019 to 2021). Background for the entire study: TCR beta-chain repertoires were profiled in sorted CD3+CD56+NKG2C+, CD3+CD56+NKG2C- and CD3+CD56-NKG2C+ T-cell subsets from several donors. Among the eight sequenced donors, seven were HCMV-seropositive and one was HCMV-seronegative. The libraries were sequenced on Illumina HiSeq 2000/2500, MiSeq or NextSeq, producing 2 x 150 bp reads. All eight donors whose samples were sequenced were randomly selected healthy volunteers, three of them men and five women.

Taken from cysteine to phenylalanine, the CDR3 has 16 residues. A DNA sequence was not provided. For CDR1 and CDR2, the germline V gene lists LGHNA and YSLEER. General conclusions and limits of the study: For about 6 donors, the dominant CD3+CD56+NKG2C+ clonotypes were among the top 10 CD8+ clonotypes and accounted for 1.0-7.0% of CD8+ T cells. Whether the expanded NKG2C-expressing T cell clones were specific for HCMV antigens was left unclear. Those dominant clonotypes were again the most abundant among CD3+CD56-NKG2C+ cells in a handful of donors, at roughly 28.3-60.1%.

On this clonotype itself: Which antigen it targets is not known.

Instrument used: Illumina HiSeq 2000. TCR beta cDNA libraries were prepared using 5'RACE template switching, which introduced a universal primer site and unique molecular identifiers. Priming for cDNA synthesis came from the TCR beta constant segment, and two successive PCR amplification steps followed. The authors processed their data as follows. MIGEC was used to demultiplex reads and group reads by UMI, and MiTCR was used to assemble and quantify clonotypes. To exclude erroneous sequences, only TCR cDNA sequences supported by at least two reads were retained. The tcR package was used for downstream repertoire analysis, with clonotypes matched between fractions based on CDR3 nucleotide sequence plus V segment. VDJmatch was used to annotate antigen specificity against VDJdb, with one amino acid substitution in CDR3 allowed. Based on TCRdb reprocessing of the reads, there is one entry per CDR3 protein sequence, and DNA is missing. In this record, the V and J calls reflect TCRdb's handling and not the investigators' own analysis. The table held for this sample gives approximately 550,000 distinct CDR3 sequences. The ten largest clones add up to approximately 3.6% of the sample.

To determine HCMV serostatus, a commercial ELISA kit was used to detect HCMV-specific IgG in serum. Peripheral blood mononuclear cells were isolated from blood by Ficoll density gradient centrifugation. The sequence links TRBV4-3 to TRBJ2-3. This clonotype originated in a man aged 18-30 years in good health. Donor details come from another sample of the same person, matched by shared clones. Sequences were obtained from blood T cells: a sorted CD56 or NKG2C T cell subset, CD4+ or CD8+ T cells, or bulk PBMC T cells (not recorded which). The CDR3 loop reads CASSQGGTGPTDTQYF.